Listed here are 19 T cell receptor beta chains from one sample, sequenced in a study of cytotoxic CD8 clonotypes in ibrutinib-treated CLL. Only in-frame clones appear in the TCRdb table, and some are missing; sequencing was by immunoSEQ multiplex PCR. The sample yields some 80,000 clones, roughly 77% seen once. Sample: PBMCs, taken after 12 months of ibrutinib treatment. These receptors were collected from a human donor with chronic lymphocytic leukemia.

The chain combines TRBV6-5 with TRBJ2-3; D might be TRBD1 (6 bases). CDR3 size: 16 residues. Germline loops: CDR1 MNHEY, CDR2 SVGAGI. V lost 0 bases and J 2 bases, leaving 12 bases between the germline ends. In nucleotides, the CDR3 is TGTGCCAGCAGTTACTCCACGGGACACTACACAGATACGCAGTATTTT. This encodes CASSYSTGHYTDTQYF.

The chain couples TRBV29-1 to TRBJ2-1, with D possibly TRBD1 on 5 matching bases. The CDR3 length is 13 residues. The V gene's germline CDR1 is SQVTM and CDR2 ANQGSEA. V lost 4 bases to trimming and J lost 7 bases, with 14 bases between them. The CDR3 coding sequence is TGCAGCGTTGGTTTGGGGCTTCCAAATGAGCAGTTCTTC. Protein product: CSVGLGLPNEQFF.

The chain is built from TRBV7-3 and TRBJ2-1; D perhaps matches TRBD2 (6 bases). Trimming stripped 1 base from V and 0 bases from J, with 7 bases between. Germline-derived CDR1 and CDR2 are SGHTA and FQGTGA. The CDR3 is 15 residues long. CDR3 DNA sequence: TGTGCCAGCAGCTTAAGACTAGTCTCCTACAATGAGCAGTTCTTC. Its translation: CASSLRLVSYNEQFF.

The chain uses TRBV10-3 and TRBJ2-7, with TRBD1 matching 7 bases. The CDR3 consists of 14 residues. CDR1 and CDR2 from the germline V gene are ENHRY and SYGVKD. J was trimmed by 4 bases and V by 6 bases; bases with no gene match: 9. The CDR3 nucleotides read TGTGCCATCAGCGCACAGGGGACACTATACGAGCAGTACTTC. Translation: CAISAQGTLYEQYF.

The chain combines TRBV5-1 with TRBJ1-2; 9 nucleotides agree with TRBD1. The germline V gene encodes CDR1 SGHRS and CDR2 YFSETQ. V gave up 4 bases and J gave up 4 bases; unmatched junction bases: 8. This CDR3 is 15 amino acids long. CDR3 sequence reads: CASSREPGQGYGYTF. CDR3 coding DNA: TGCGCCAGCAGCAGGGAACCGGGACAGGGCTATGGCTACACCTTC.

The V call is TRBV14, the J call TRBJ2-2; D remains unclear. CDR1 and CDR2 (germline): SGHDN, FVKESK. The CDR3 totals 14 residues. Trimming cost V 1 base and J 7 bases, with 10 bases left between them. The CDR3 nucleotides read TGTGCCAGCAGCCAAGCTCAGTTCGTCGGGGAGCTGTTTTTT. Protein sequence: CASSQAQFVGELFF.

The chain employs TRBV4-2 and TRBJ2-5; the D is unclear. CDR3 length: 14 residues. V was cut by 1 base and J by 4 bases, with 10 bases left in between. CDR1 is LGHNA and CDR2 is YNFKEQ in the germline V gene. The CDR3 loop is CASSQGGGGETQYF. DNA of the CDR3: TGTGCCAGCAGCCAAGGGGGTGGTGGAGAGACCCAGTACTTC.

The CDR3 loop reads CASSFAKDQPQHF. The DNA of the CDR3 is TGTGCCAGCAGCTTCGCGAAGGATCAGCCCCAGCATTTT. The chain links TRBV7-6 to TRBJ1-5; D is uncertain. Deletions cut 3 bases from V and 5 bases from J, with 8 bases between. CDR3 size: 13 residues. CDR1 is SGHVS, CDR2 FNYEAQ, per germline.

The chain combines TRBV7-3 with TRBJ1-1; 8 nucleotides line up with TRBD1. Unmatched junction bases numbered 9, after V lost 5 bases and J lost 1 base. Germline CDR1 reads SGHTA; CDR2 reads FQGTGA. The CDR3 spans 16 residues. CDR3: CASSPYNRGTNTEAFF. CDR3 in DNA: TGTGCCAGCAGCCCATACAACAGGGGGACGAACACTGAAGCTTTCTTT.

The genes are TRBV28 and TRBJ1-4; D unresolved. Germline CDR1 MDHEN, CDR2 SYDVKM. Trimming cost V 4 bases and J 0 bases, with 12 bases left between them. The CDR3 length is 16 residues. The CDR3 bases are TGTGCCAGCAGTTACCCCGGAGGAGCAACTAATGAAAAACTGTTTTTT. Amino acid sequence: CASSYPGGATNEKLFF.

The V call is TRBV6-6, the J call TRBJ2-5; D uncertain. The CDR3 runs 15 residues. Trimming removed 2 bases at V and 1 base at J, with 11 bases between. Germline V CDR1 and CDR2: MNHNY, SVGAGI (reference sequence). The CDR3 DNA is TGTGCCAGCAGTTACCAGGCAGACTGCCAAGAGACCCAGTACTTC. Its translation is CASSYQADCQETQYF.

CDR3 in DNA: TGTGCCGGTAGCGGGTACCAAGAGACCCAGTACTTC. Translating it yields CAGSGYQETQYF. The genes are TRBV30 and TRBJ2-5; TRBD2 matches 7 bases. V trimming: 8 bases; J trimming: 0 bases; junction bases outside the gene matches: 3. Per the germline V gene, CDR1 is GTSNPN and CDR2 is SVGIG (reference sequence). The CDR3 totals 12 residues. The entire variable domain, with the rest obtained from reference TRBV30 and TRBJ2-5, is as follows: SQTIHQWPATLVQPVGSPLSLECTVEGTSNPNLYWYRQAAGRGLQLLFYSVGIGQISSEVPQNLSASRPQDRQFILSSKKLLLSDSGFYLCAGSGYQETQYFGPGTRLLVL.

The count of this clone is one. This chain connects TRBV30 to TRBJ2-1, with D hard to call. V lost 0 bases and J 4 bases, leaving 10 bases between the germline ends. This CDR3 region has 14 residues. Germline assignment: CDR1 GTSNPN and CDR2 SVGIG (reference sequence). The DNA of the CDR3 is TGTGCCTGGAGTGTAGGAAACCTATACAATGAGCAGTTCTTC. This translates into CAWSVGNLYNEQFF. Complete variable domain (other parts from reference TRBV30 and TRBJ2-1): SQTIHQWPATLVQPVGSPLSLECTVEGTSNPNLYWYRQAAGRGLQLLFYSVGIGQISSEVPQNLSASRPQDRQFILSSKKLLLSDSGFYLCAWSVGNLYNEQFFGPGTRLTVL.

By share, this clone counts as medium-sized (0.01 to 0.1%). The chain carries TRBV30 and TRBJ2-1; D might be TRBD1 (5 bases). V was cut by 0 bases and J by 9 bases, with 18 bases left in between. The germline gives CDR1 GTSNPN, CDR2 SVGIG (reference sequence). There are 15 residues in the CDR3. The CDR3 bases are TGTGCCTGGAGTGTACGGGTTGGCCACCAGGGTGAGCAGTTCTTC. Translation gives CAWSVRVGHQGEQFF.

The chain uses TRBV7-2 and TRBJ2-2; 14 bases align to TRBD2. V lost 5 bases to trimming and J lost 0 bases; unmatched junction nucleotides: 5. The CDR3 sequence is 18 residues long. Germline V lookup: CDR1 SGHTA, CDR2 FQGNSA. The CDR3 nucleotides read TGTGCCAGCAGCCCCGGACTAGCGGGAGGAGCGAACACCGGGGAGCTGTTTTTT. This codes for CASSPGLAGGANTGELFF.

Here the CDR3 reads CAWRQHLPAFF. The CDR3 DNA sequence: TGTGCCTGGCGACAGCATCTACCGGCTTTCTTT. This chain connects TRBV30 to TRBJ1-1; perhaps TRBD1 as D (5 bases). Trimming cost V 5 bases and J 11 bases, with 15 bases left between them. This CDR3 has 11 residues. In germline, CDR1 is GTSNPN, CDR2 SVGIG (reference sequence).

The chain combines TRBV28 with TRBJ1-6; a weak D match, TRBD1 (5 bases). The CDR3 totals 14 residues. The V gene's germline CDR1 is MDHEN and CDR2 SYDVKM. Trimming removed 8 bases at V and 7 bases at J, with 15 bases between. CDR3 DNA sequence: TGTGCCAGCGGGGGGAACTGGGGGAATTCACCCCTCCACTTT. Protein: CASGGNWGNSPLHF.

The chain is built from TRBV27 and TRBJ2-1, with 15 bases lining up with TRBD2. This CDR3 has 17 residues. Unmatched junction bases numbered 12, after V lost 8 bases and J lost 7 bases. Germline V lookup: CDR1 MNHEY, CDR2 SMNVEV (reference sequence). The CDR3, as DNA: TGTGCCAGCGACCCGGGACTAGCGGGGGGTCCTTCAAATGAGCAGTTCTTC. It is translated as CASDPGLAGGPSNEQFF.

The rearrangement joins TRBV7-3 to TRBJ2-3; 9 bases are shared with TRBD2. This CDR3 is built from 17 residues. Looked up from germline, CDR1 is SGHTA and CDR2 is FQGTGA. Germline trimming cut 5 bases from V and 5 bases from J; bases unmatched to any gene: 14. Here the CDR3 reads CASSKPPGGGAEDTQYF. The CDR3 nucleotides read TGTGCCAGCAGCAAACCCCCGGGCGGGGGGGCCGAAGATACGCAGTATTTT. The full variable domain, completed using reference TRBV7-3 and TRBJ2-3, is GAGVSQTPSNKVTEKGKYVELRCDPISGHTALYWYRQSLGQGPEFLIYFQGTGAADDSGLPNDRFFAVRPEGSVSTLKIQRTERGDSAVYLCASSKPPGGGAEDTQYFGPGTRLTVL.